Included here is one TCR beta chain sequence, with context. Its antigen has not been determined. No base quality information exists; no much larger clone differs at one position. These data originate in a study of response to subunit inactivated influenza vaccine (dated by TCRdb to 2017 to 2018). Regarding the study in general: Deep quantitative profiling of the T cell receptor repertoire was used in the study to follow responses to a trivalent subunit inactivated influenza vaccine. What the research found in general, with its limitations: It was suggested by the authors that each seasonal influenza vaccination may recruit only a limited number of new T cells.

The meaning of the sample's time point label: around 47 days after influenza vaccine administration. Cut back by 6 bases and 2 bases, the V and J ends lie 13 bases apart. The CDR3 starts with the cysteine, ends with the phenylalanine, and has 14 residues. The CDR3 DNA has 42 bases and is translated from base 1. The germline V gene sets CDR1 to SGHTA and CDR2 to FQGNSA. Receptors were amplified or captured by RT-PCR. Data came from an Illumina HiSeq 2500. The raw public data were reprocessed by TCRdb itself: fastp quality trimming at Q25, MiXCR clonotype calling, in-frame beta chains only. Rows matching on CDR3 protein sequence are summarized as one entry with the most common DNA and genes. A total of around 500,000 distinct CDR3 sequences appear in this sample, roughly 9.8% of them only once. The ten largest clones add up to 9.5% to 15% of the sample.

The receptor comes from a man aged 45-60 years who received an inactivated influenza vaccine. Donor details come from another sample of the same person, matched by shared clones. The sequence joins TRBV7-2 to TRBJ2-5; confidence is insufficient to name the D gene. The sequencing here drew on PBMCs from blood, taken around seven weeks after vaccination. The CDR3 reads CASRYTRHQETQYF. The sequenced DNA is TGTGCCAGCAGGTATACCCGACATCAAGAGACCCAGTACTTC.